The TCR beta chain described here comes from a study of T cells in Graves' hyperthyroidism and ophthalmopathy. Points from the study as a whole: Most thyroid clonotypes that were expanded above 0.001 also turned up in blood.

The CDR3 runs to 14 residues. V lost 5 bases and J 2 bases, leaving 13 bases between the germline ends. Looked up from germline, CDR1 is MNHEY and CDR2 is SMNVEV (reference sequence). RNA transcripts gave rise to amplified TCR beta CDR3 regions. Primed by the HTBI set, a first-round RT-PCR was run on the TCR CDR3. Using its own MiXCR run on the multiplex PCR reads, TCRdb lists one record per CDR3 protein. The repertoire consists of approximately 690,000 distinct CDR3 sequences, with around 21% occurring once and the leading ten covering roughly 30%. A remark on this clonotype: Its antigen is as yet unknown.

Uncontrolled infection, other autoimmune disease, pregnancy and lactation each barred patients from inclusion. This clonotype originated in a man aged 30 to 45 with Graves' ophthalmopathy. The material sequenced was blood. The chain links TRBV27 to TRBJ2-7; D unresolved. This CDR3 is CASSNKGAAYEQYF. CDR3 nucleotide sequence: TGTGCCAGCAGTAATAAGGGTGCAGCCTACGAGCAGTACTTC.